The 21 T cell receptor beta chains below come from one sample, sequenced in a study of T cell changes during pregnancy in multiple sclerosis. Using immunoSEQ multiplex PCR, the repertoire was profiled, and TCRdb retains in-frame clones only, with some absent. The profile shows 65,000 to 70,000 clones, 80% to 95% of them singletons. Sample: peripheral blood, taken in the first trimester of pregnancy. These receptors were obtained from a female donor with multiple sclerosis, enrolled in a pregnancy study.

As concerns this clone: This sample also contains other DNA sequences that code for the same CDR3. The V call is TRBV27, the J call TRBJ2-5, with D possibly matching TRBD2 (6 bases). Between the trimmed V and J ends, which lost 3 bases and 2 bases, there was a span of 7 bases. CDR3 length equals 13 residues. Germline V gene lookup returns CDR1 MNHEY and CDR2 SMNVEV (reference sequence). The CDR3 is CASSFRGQETQYF. The CDR3 DNA reads TGTGCCAGCAGTTTCCGGGGGCAAGAGACCCAGTACTTC.

The gene calls are TRBV6-1 and TRBJ2-5; 7 nucleotides match TRBD2. Unmatched junction bases numbered 6, after V lost 1 base and J lost 4 bases. This CDR3 contains 15 residues. Germline CDR1 reads MNHNS; CDR2 reads SASEGT. CDR3 nucleotide sequence: TGTGCCAGCAGTGAAGACGGCGGGGAGGGAGAGACCCAGTACTTC. It is translated as CASSEDGGEGETQYF.

V gene TRBV7-9 combines with J gene TRBJ2-1; tentative D call: TRBD2 (6 bases). The CDR3 consists of 17 residues. CDR1 is SEHNR and CDR2 is FQNEAQ in the germline V gene (reference sequence). The V gene lost 3 bases and the J gene lost 10 bases, with 25 bases spanning the gap. CDR3 sequence reads: CASSFGIDTGGAGEQFF. DNA for the CDR3: TGTGCCAGCAGCTTCGGGATTGACACGGGCGGGGCCGGCGAGCAGTTCTTC.

V gene TRBV5-6 combines with J gene TRBJ1-2, with a possible D match to TRBD1 (6 bases). Germline V gene lookup returns CDR1 SGHDT and CDR2 YYEEEE. V was trimmed by 0 bases and J by 12 bases, leaving 12 bases between them. The CDR3 length is 12 residues. CDR3 DNA sequence: TGTGCCAGCAGCTTGGGACAGGTGGAGAACACCTTC. Residues: CASSLGQVENTF.

The chain carries TRBV5-1 and TRBJ2-7; the match to TRBD1 covers 9 bases. Germline V gene sequence: CDR1 SGHRS, CDR2 YFSETQ. The CDR3 contains 15 residues. V lost 2 bases and J lost 6; bases outside the gene matches: 9. The chain's CDR3 is CASSLNRDREGEQYF. DNA for the CDR3: TGCGCCAGCAGCTTAAACCGGGACAGGGAGGGCGAGCAGTACTTC.

The chain is built from TRBV2 and TRBJ2-2; 10 nucleotides agree with TRBD2. V lost 6 bases to trimming and J lost 1 base; unmatched junction nucleotides: 2. The CDR3 extends over 15 amino acids. Germline V gene data show CDR1 as SNHLY and CDR2 as FYNNEI. Here the CDR3 reads CASSGLAENTGELFF. The CDR3 nucleotides are TGTGCCAGCAGCGGACTAGCGGAGAACACCGGGGAGCTGTTTTTT.

The chain has TRBV18 and TRBJ2-1, with TRBD2 as a possible D gene (6 bases). The CDR3 covers 14 residues. Per germline, CDR1 KGHSH and CDR2 LQKENI. Trimming cost V 6 bases and J 10 bases, with 19 bases left between them. CDR3 residues: CASSPGLSRGEQFF. In DNA form, the CDR3 reads TGTGCCAGCTCCCCGGGACTTTCCCGCGGGGAGCAGTTCTTC. Full variable domain (remainder filled in from reference TRBV18 and TRBJ2-1): NAGVMQNPRHLVRRRGQEARLRCSPMKGHSHVYWYRQLPEEGLKFMVYLQKENIIDESGMPKERFSAEFPKEGPSILRIQQVVRGDSAAYFCASSPGLSRGEQFFGPGTRLTVL.

On this clone itself: The same CDR3 arises from other DNA sequences in this sample as well. The V gene is TRBV18, the J gene TRBJ2-2, with D possibly TRBD1 on 6 matching bases. With 2 bases removed from V and 2 bases from J, the gap between germline ends came to 9 bases. This CDR3 comprises 15 residues. Germline V gene data show CDR1 as KGHSH and CDR2 as LQKENI. The CDR3 DNA follows: TGTGCCAGCTCACCAAGGACAGCAAACACCGGGGAGCTGTTTTTT. Translation: CASSPRTANTGELFF.

V is TRBV27 and J is TRBJ2-5; D gene ambiguous. This CDR3 contains 16 residues. V lost 0 bases and J 2 bases, leaving 13 bases between the germline ends. The germline CDR1 and CDR2 sequences are MNHEY and SMNVEV (reference sequence). The CDR3 DNA sequence: TGTGCCAGCAGTTTATCTGTCCGGGTGGTACAAGAGACCCAGTACTTC. This codes for CASSLSVRVVQETQYF.

This clone was detected a few times. The chain carries TRBV6-5 and TRBJ1-1, with 10 positions matching TRBD1. Germline lookup yields CDR1 MNHEY and CDR2 SVGAGI. This CDR3 has 14 amino acids. The V gene end was trimmed by 5 bases and the J gene end by 5 bases; junction bases not matched to a gene: 5. The CDR3 is CASSRDRGGTEAFF. The DNA of the CDR3 is TGTGCCAGCAGTCGGGACAGGGGAGGAACTGAAGCTTTCTTT.

CDR3 residues: CASSLAGPDTQYF. Here the CDR3 DNA reads TGTGCCAGCAGCTTAGCGGGGCCAGATACGCAGTATTTT. This sequence joins TRBV7-2 and TRBJ2-3; the D gene is possibly TRBD1 (5 bases). V was pared by 0 bases and J by 4 bases, with 5 bases between. CDR3 length equals 13 residues. The germline gives CDR1 SGHTA, CDR2 FQGNSA.

V usage is TRBV5-1 and J usage is TRBJ2-1; TRBD1 matches at 7 bases. Germline V gene data show CDR1 as SGHRS and CDR2 as YFSETQ. This CDR3 is built from 13 residues. With 3 bases clipped from V and 10 bases from J, the junction kept 7 bases outside the gene matches. The CDR3 DNA follows: TGCGCCAGCAGCTGGGGGAACAGGGGAGAGCAGTTCTTC. Amino acid sequence: CASSWGNRGEQFF.

The chain carries TRBV7-9 and TRBJ2-7; 8 bases match TRBD1. Germline trimming cut 5 bases from V and 3 bases from J; bases unmatched to any gene: 3. The CDR3 is 13 residues long. Germline V CDR1 and CDR2: SEHNR, FQNEAQ (reference sequence). CDR3 bases: TGTGCCAGCAGCATCGGACAGGGCTACGAGCAGTACTTC. Encoded protein: CASSIGQGYEQYF. Full variable domain (remainder filled in from reference TRBV7-9 and TRBJ2-7): DTGVSQNPRHKITKRGQNVTFRCDPISEHNRLYWYRQTLGQGPEFLTYFQNEAQLEKSRLLSDRFSAERPKGSFSTLEIQRTEQGDSAMYLCASSIGQGYEQYFGPGTRLTVT.

The V gene is TRBV7-6, the J gene TRBJ2-5, with 7 bases that match TRBD1. Germline V gene lookup returns CDR1 SGHVS and CDR2 FNYEAQ. With V trimmed by 5 bases and J by 5 bases, 5 bases remained unmatched. CDR3 length equals 13 residues. The DNA for the CDR3 is TGTGCCAGCAGCCGTGGGGACAGCGAGACCCAGTACTTC. Protein: CASSRGDSETQYF.

The V and J genes are TRBV6-1 and TRBJ2-1; perhaps TRBD2 as D (6 bases). In germline, CDR1 is MNHNS, CDR2 SASEGT. V was cut by 7 bases and J by 3 bases, with 16 bases left in between. There are 15 residues in the CDR3. The CDR3 nucleotides are TGTGCCAGCAAAGCTCCGGGACTCCACTACAATGAGCAGTTCTTC. Protein: CASKAPGLHYNEQFF.

The chain is built from TRBV27 and TRBJ1-6; the D gene is possibly TRBD1 (5 bases). This CDR3 spans 15 amino acids. CDR1 is MNHEY, CDR2 SMNVEV, per germline (reference sequence). Trimming pared 5 bases from V and 11 bases from J, leaving 19 bases between. In DNA form, the CDR3 reads TGTGCCAGCAGTCCACCTCCCGGGGGTATGGCACCCCTCCACTTT. Amino acids: CASSPPPGGMAPLHF.

The chain has TRBV2 and TRBJ2-1; 8 nucleotides align to TRBD2. V shed 6 bases, J shed 4 bases, and the junction held 8 bases outside the gene matches. There are 15 residues in the CDR3. Germline V gene lookup returns CDR1 SNHLY and CDR2 FYNNEI. The CDR3 coding sequence is TGTGCCAGCAGAAAAACTAGCGGAGGTTACAATGAGCAGTTCTTC. This translates into CASRKTSGGYNEQFF.

V usage is TRBV6-1 and J usage is TRBJ2-1, with D perhaps TRBD2 (6 bases). CDR3 length: 14 amino acids. Trimming stripped 6 bases from V and 4 bases from J, with 13 bases between. Germline lookup yields CDR1 MNHNS and CDR2 SASEGT. The CDR3 spells CASSRLAAYNEQFF. The CDR3 bases are TGTGCCAGCAGCCGTTTAGCGGCGTACAATGAGCAGTTCTTC.

CDR3 in amino acids: CASSVVTGGSGELFF. In DNA form, the CDR3 reads TGTGCCAGCAGCGTAGTGACAGGCGGGTCCGGGGAGCTGTTTTTT. The rearrangement joins TRBV9 to TRBJ2-2, with D perhaps TRBD1 (6 bases). The germline V gene encodes CDR1 SGDLS and CDR2 YYNGEE. The CDR3 runs to 15 residues. V was shortened by 0 bases and J by 6 bases, with 12 bases between the two germline ends.

The chain carries TRBV13 and TRBJ2-3, with 7 positions matching TRBD2. From germline, CDR1 is PRHDT and CDR2 FYEKMQ (reference sequence). This CDR3 region has 16 residues. J gave up 4 bases and V 3 bases, and 10 bases lay outside the gene matches. CDR3 sequence: CASSFAAGGLADTQYF. The CDR3 coding sequence is TGTGCCAGCAGCTTCGCGGCCGGGGGGTTGGCAGATACGCAGTATTTT.

The V and J genes are TRBV19 and TRBJ1-2, with a weak D call TRBD1 (6 bases). The germline CDR1 and CDR2 sequences are LNHDA and SQIVND (reference sequence). V lost 6 bases to trimming and J lost 4 bases, with 18 bases between them. This CDR3 is built from 15 residues. The CDR3 spells CASRVAGASIYGYTF. CDR3 in DNA: TGTGCCAGTAGGGTGGCAGGGGCGAGTATCTATGGCTACACCTTC.